One and the same sample provided the 15 T cell receptor beta chains below, sequenced in a study of response to subunit inactivated influenza vaccine (dated 2018 in TCRdb). Receptor libraries were prepared by RT-PCR. The listed sequencing device is Illumina HiSeq 2500. Using fastp trimming at Q25 and MiXCR clonotype assembly, TCRdb reanalyzed the public sequencing data and kept in-frame beta chains. For every CDR3 protein sequence, its rows merge into one entry that carries the most common genes and DNA. This sample gives approximately 680,000 distinct CDR3 sequences in total; 15% to 18% of them show up just once. Around 10% of the sample is taken by the ten largest. The source was PBMCs from blood, collected approximately 12 days after vaccination. These receptors all come from a man in his fifties or sixties who received an inactivated influenza vaccine. Donor details come from another sample of the same person, matched by shared clones.

This clonotype was picked up one time. This chain uses TRBV7-6 with TRBJ2-3; D unresolved. This CDR3 is built from 18 residues. The germline CDR1 and CDR2 sequences are SGHVS and FNYEAQ. Trimming removed 5 bases at V and 0 bases at J, with 21 bases between. The CDR3 nucleotides read TGTGCCAGCAGCCCTATATCGGCCTACCATACTAGCACAGATACGCAGTATTTT. Translated, it gives CASSPISAYHTSTDTQYF.

This clonotype was observed a few times. This chain links TRBV12-3 or TRBV12-4 with TRBJ2-5; 7 bases are a match to TRBD1. This CDR3 has 13 amino acids. The V segment lost 6 bases and the J segment 5 bases; nucleotides outside the gene matches: 6. The CDR3, as DNA: TGTGCCAGCAGACGACAGGGTGGGGAGACCCAGTACTTC. Translating it yields CASRRQGGETQYF.

This clonotype was picked up a small number of times. This chain links TRBV4-3 with TRBJ2-7; 7 bases are a match to TRBD2. Trimming took 4 bases from V and 6 from J; bases not matched to a gene: 6. The CDR3 has 13 residues. From germline, CDR1 is LGHNA and CDR2 YSLEER. CDR3: CASSPAGTGEQYF. CDR3 sequence (DNA): TGCGCCAGCAGCCCAGCGGGGACGGGCGAGCAGTACTTC.

CDR3: CANNLGPGPQETQYF. The CDR3 nucleotides are TGCGCCAACAATCTTGGCCCGGGGCCACAAGAGACCCAGTACTTC. The V gene is TRBV5-1, the J gene TRBJ2-5; D may correspond to TRBD1 or TRBD2 (5 bases each). CDR3 length: 15 amino acids. V gave up 9 bases and J gave up 2 bases, with 20 bases separating them. Germline V CDR1 and CDR2: SGHRS, YFSETQ. Looking up the rest from reference TRBV5-1 and TRBJ2-5 gives the full variable domain: KAGVTQTPRYLIKTRGQQVTLSCSPISGHRSVSWYQQTPGQGLQFLFEYFSETQRNKGNFPGRFSGRQFSNSRSEMNVSTLELGDSALYLCANNLGPGPQETQYFGPGTRLLVL.

The chain links TRBV21-1 to TRBJ1-2; TRBD1 was called by the table and not checked on the DNA. TRBV21-1 is a pseudogene segment. The CDR3 has 20 amino acids. CDR3 sequence: CASSENPRQGGNPLNYGYTF. Here the CDR3 DNA reads TGTGCCAGCAGCGAAAATCCTCGACAGGGGGGCAACCCTCTTAACTATGGCTACACCTTC.

The V and J genes are TRBV5-1 and TRBJ2-2; possibly TRBD1 for D (5 bases). CDR3 length equals 15 residues. Trimming left V 2 bases short and J 6 bases short, with 14 bases between. The germline CDR1 and CDR2 sequences are SGHRS and YFSETQ. The chain's CDR3 is CASSFQGHVAGELFF. The CDR3 DNA sequence: TGCGCCAGCAGCTTCCAGGGTCATGTGGCCGGGGAGCTGTTTTTT.

The chain employs TRBV5-1 and TRBJ2-1; D is ambiguous. CDR1 SGHRS and CDR2 YFSETQ come from the germline V gene. The CDR3 runs 15 residues. The germline V and J ends were trimmed by 7 bases and 3 bases, with 17 bases remaining between them. This CDR3 is CASRPSEVGYNEQFF. In nucleotides, the CDR3 is TGCGCCAGCCGACCTTCCGAGGTTGGCTACAATGAGCAGTTCTTC.

This clonotype was picked up many times. The chain has TRBV20-1 and TRBJ1-1; the D gene is possibly TRBD1 (5 bases). Germline CDR1 reads DFQATT; CDR2 reads SNEGSKA (reference sequence). The CDR3 spans 14 residues. V lost 0 bases, J lost 4 bases, and 12 bases lay in between. The CDR3 DNA sequence: TGCAGTGCTAGAGATCAGGGATTGGGCACTGAAGCTTTCTTT. Its protein product is CSARDQGLGTEAFF.

This clonotype was recorded many times. The V and J genes are TRBV29-1 and TRBJ2-7, with D possibly matching TRBD1 (6 bases). This CDR3 is 13 amino acids long. V was shortened by 4 bases and J by 0 bases, with 10 bases between the two germline ends. CDR1 is SQVTM, CDR2 ANQGSEA, per germline. The CDR3 bases are TGCAGCGTTGTAGGGGGTGGCTCCTACGAGCAGTACTTC. It specifies CSVVGGGSYEQYF.

This clonotype was counted at least ten times. This chain joins TRBV29-1 and TRBJ2-3; 7 nucleotides agree with TRBD1. The CDR3 runs 13 residues. The germline V gene encodes CDR1 SQVTM and CDR2 ANQGSEA. The J segment lost 1 base and the V segment lost 8 bases, leaving 6 bases of the junction unmatched. CDR3 amino acids: CSPGQVRTDTQYF. In nucleotides, the CDR3 is TGCAGCCCCGGACAGGTTCGCACAGATACGCAGTATTTT.

This chain uses TRBV6-2 or TRBV6-3 with TRBJ1-2; D is unresolved. The CDR3 loop spans 14 amino acids. CDR1 MNHEY and CDR2 SVGEGT come from the germline V gene. V lost 2 bases, J lost 4 bases, and 11 bases lay in between. CDR3 sequence: CASSYAGGPYGYTF. The CDR3 nucleotides are TGTGCCAGCAGTTACGCGGGAGGCCCCTATGGCTACACCTTC.

This clonotype occurred a few times. V usage is TRBV15 and J usage is TRBJ2-6; D gene uncertain. The CDR3 length is 15 residues. Germline CDR1 is LNHNV and CDR2 is YYDKDF (reference sequence). The V end was cut by 4 bases, the J end by 0 bases, with 7 bases between. The CDR3 sequence: CATSIGISGANVLTF. Here the CDR3 DNA reads TGTGCCACCAGCATTGGGATCTCTGGGGCCAACGTCCTGACTTTC.

This clonotype was recorded at least ten times. The rearrangement links TRBV18 to TRBJ2-2, with 8 bases fitting TRBD1. This CDR3 is 16 amino acids long. V lost 3 bases to trimming and J lost 1 base; unmatched junction nucleotides: 4. Germline V lookup: CDR1 KGHSH, CDR2 LQKENI. The CDR3 here is CASSPSGTGNTGELFF. Written as DNA, the CDR3 is TGTGCCAGCTCACCTTCCGGGACAGGGAACACCGGGGAGCTGTTTTTT.

This clonotype came up once. This chain uses TRBV20-1 with TRBJ2-7; D remains ambiguous. With 3 bases removed from V and 0 bases from J, the gap between germline ends came to 12 bases. Germline V gene data show CDR1 as DFQATT and CDR2 as SNEGSKA (reference sequence). This CDR3 is 14 amino acids long. CDR3 DNA: TGCAGTGCTAGCGCCCGGAGCCGCTCCTACGAGCAGTACTTC. Its translation: CSASARSRSYEQYF.

The genes are TRBV6-2 or TRBV6-3 and TRBJ2-3; no clear D. Germline CDR1 MNHEY, CDR2 SVGEGT. This CDR3 is 13 amino acids long. Trimming removed 7 bases at V and 5 bases at J, with 13 bases between. The CDR3 here is CASTRKVRDTQYF. The CDR3 DNA is TGTGCCAGCACGAGGAAGGTCCGAGATACGCAGTATTTT.